Listed here are 29 T cell receptor beta chains from one sample, sequenced in a study of blood T cells in healthy people across ages (dated by TCRdb to the mid-2010s). The library was made by 5' RACE. The sample was run on an Illumina HiSeq 2500. A second PCR of 7 to 11 cycles was run with a J-beta primer mix and a sample-barcoded 5' primer. The public reads were reanalyzed by TCRdb: fastp trimming at Q25, MiXCR alignment, in-frame beta chains only. Duplicate CDR3 protein sequences are folded into a single record with the most common DNA and genes. This sample holds around 1.7 million distinct CDR3 sequences; roughly 30% were observed only once. The ten largest make up 7% to 9% of the sample. Sequencing was carried out using blood. The receptors derive from a woman aged 25-40 years in good health.

The chain recombines TRBV12-3 or TRBV12-4 with TRBJ1-2; TRBD1 matches at 11 bases. The CDR3 is made up of 15 amino acids. Unmatched junction bases numbered 6, after V lost 5 bases and J lost 4 bases. The CDR3 is CASSGMGQGVYGYTF. CDR3 bases: TGTGCCAGCAGTGGTATGGGACAGGGGGTCTATGGCTACACCTTC.

The chain is built from TRBV7-9 and TRBJ2-1, with D possibly matching TRBD1 (5 bases). Trimming took 5 bases from V and 8 from J, leaving 22 bases between them. The CDR3 extends over 16 amino acids. Per germline, CDR1 SEHNR and CDR2 FQNEAQ (reference sequence). The CDR3 DNA follows: TGTGCCAGCAGCCCCGATGTTGCAGGGCTCGTGGATGAGCAGTTCTTC. The encoded protein is CASSPDVAGLVDEQFF.

This clonotype was observed a handful of times. The V call is TRBV7-2, the J call TRBJ2-5, with 10 bases that match TRBD2. The V segment lost 5 bases and the J segment 5 bases; nucleotides outside the gene matches: 11. This CDR3 is 16 amino acids long. Germline V gene sequence: CDR1 SGHTA, CDR2 FQGNSA. CDR3 loop: CASSRLAGVDQETQYF. The CDR3 DNA reads as TGTGCCAGCAGCCGTCTAGCGGGAGTTGATCAGGAGACCCAGTACTTC. Based on the CDR3 plus reference TRBV7-2 and TRBJ2-5, the full variable domain is GAGVSQSPSNKVTEKGKDVELRCDPISGHTALYWYRQSLGQGLEFLIYFQGNSAPDKSGLPSDRFSAERTGGSVSTLTIQRTQQEDSAVYLCASSRLAGVDQETQYFGPGTRLLVL.

This clonotype was observed many times. The rearrangement links TRBV28 to TRBJ2-7; perhaps TRBD1 as D (5 bases). Trimming removed 6 bases at V and 0 bases at J, with 15 bases between. Per germline, CDR1 MDHEN and CDR2 SYDVKM. This CDR3 is 15 amino acids long. The CDR3 DNA is TGTGCCAGCAGACTTACAGGCCCCTTCTCCTACGAGCAGTACTTC. Amino acids: CASRLTGPFSYEQYF.

The chain employs TRBV5-1 and TRBJ2-5; weak D call: TRBD1 (7 bases). Germline V gene data show CDR1 as SGHRS and CDR2 as YFSETQ. With 4 bases removed from V and 5 bases from J, the gap between germline ends came to 18 bases. The CDR3 is 15 residues long. The CDR3 protein is CASSKGQSSVETQYF. CDR3 in DNA: TGCGCCAGCAGCAAGGGACAGTCTAGCGTGGAGACCCAGTACTTC.

This clonotype came up a few times. This rearrangement joins TRBV20-1 to TRBJ1-5; no reliable D call. V shed 0 bases and J shed 7 bases, with 13 bases lying between them. The CDR3 contains 14 residues. Per the germline V gene, CDR1 is DFQATT and CDR2 is SNEGSKA (reference sequence). CDR3 amino acids: CSARDTGWEQPQHF. The CDR3 DNA follows: TGCAGTGCTAGAGATACCGGATGGGAACAGCCCCAGCATTTT.

The rearrangement links TRBV9 to TRBJ2-1; D is undetermined. Trimming left V 4 bases short and J 5 bases short, with 19 bases between. The CDR3 consists of 16 residues. Per the germline V gene, CDR1 is SGDLS and CDR2 is YYNGEE. The CDR3 DNA reads TGTGCCAGCAGCCTCTCCCTCGGCGTTTTGGACAATGAGCAGTTCTTC. This sequence encodes CASSLSLGVLDNEQFF.

V usage is TRBV4-2 and J usage is TRBJ1-1; D is unclear. V lost 2 bases and J lost 3, with 10 bases in between. The length of the CDR3 is 14 residues. Per the germline V gene, CDR1 is LGHNA and CDR2 is YNFKEQ. The CDR3 here is CASSQSTQYTEAFF. The CDR3 nucleotides read TGTGCCAGCAGCCAAAGCACGCAGTACACTGAAGCTTTCTTT.

This clonotype was counted a few times. The chain employs TRBV25-1 and TRBJ2-5; D is possibly TRBD1 (5 bases). Looked up from germline, CDR1 is MGHDK and CDR2 is SYGVNS. CDR3 length equals 14 residues. V lost 5 bases, J lost 7 bases, and 17 bases lay in between. CDR3 coding DNA: TGTGCCAGCAGTTCCTCCAGGGCGTCAGGGACCCAGTACTTC. Protein: CASSSSRASGTQYF. Combining the CDR3 with reference TRBV25-1 and TRBJ2-5 gives the whole variable domain EADIYQTPRYLVIGTGKKITLECSQTMGHDKMYWYQQDPGMELHLIHYSYGVNSTEKGDLSSESTVSRIRTEHFPLTLESARPSHTSQYLCASSSSRASGTQYFGPGTRLLVL.

This chain links TRBV3-1 with TRBJ2-7; TRBD2 aligns across 9 bases. Germline CDR1 LGHDT, CDR2 YNNKEL (reference sequence). This CDR3 region has 12 residues. The junction had 7 bases not matched to a gene; V was cut back by 7 bases and J by 9 bases. CDR3: CASTAGGHPQYF. The CDR3 DNA reads TGTGCCAGCACAGCGGGAGGCCACCCGCAGTACTTC.

V is TRBV7-9 and J is TRBJ1-6; maybe TRBD1 (6 bases). Trimming took off 5 bases at V and 10 bases at J, with 18 bases between the two ends. The CDR3 extends over 15 amino acids. In germline, CDR1 is SEHNR, CDR2 FQNEAQ (reference sequence). The CDR3 sequence is CASSLRSGGGSPLHF. The CDR3 DNA reads as TGTGCCAGCAGCCTACGTTCGGGAGGGGGATCACCCCTCCACTTT.

This chain connects TRBV18 to TRBJ1-4; D is perhaps TRBD1 (6 bases). The CDR3 length is 16 residues. Between the trimmed V and J ends, which lost 5 bases and 1 base, there was a span of 14 bases. Germline lookup yields CDR1 KGHSH and CDR2 LQKENI. The chain's CDR3 is CASSSRTGRTNEKLFF. The CDR3 DNA is TGTGCCAGCTCATCTCGTACAGGGCGAACTAATGAAAAACTGTTTTTT. Using reference TRBV18 and TRBJ1-4 for the parts outside the CDR3, the full variable domain is NAGVMQNPRHLVRRRGQEARLRCSPMKGHSHVYWYRQLPEEGLKFMVYLQKENIIDESGMPKERFSAEFPKEGPSILRIQQVVRGDSAAYFCASSSRTGRTNEKLFFGSGTQLSVL.

This chain connects TRBV7-9 to TRBJ2-1; the D call may be TRBD1 or TRBD2 (5 bases each). This CDR3 has 14 amino acids. Between the trimmed V and J ends, which lost 5 bases and 15 bases, there was a span of 23 bases. Germline CDR1 is SEHNR and CDR2 is FQNEAQ (reference sequence). The CDR3 reads CASSPLDAAVGAFF. The CDR3 DNA reads as TGTGCCAGCAGCCCCTTGGATGCAGCGGTTGGGGCGTTCTTC.

The J gene is TRBJ2-5, the V gene TRBV6-1, with a tentative D call TRBD2 (5 bases). The J call may be faulty, since TRBJ2-7 better matches the DNA end. The length of the CDR3 is 14 residues. CDR1 and CDR2 (germline): MNHNS, SASEGT. CDR3 bases: TGTGCCAGCAGTGACCCAGGCGGGTCCTACGAGCAGTACTTC. It is translated as CASSDPGGSYEQYF.

Only one count was recorded for this clonotype. The chain is built from TRBV20-1 and TRBJ2-3; D uncertain. Trimming removed 0 bases from V and 6 bases from J, with 13 bases in between. CDR3 length: 14 amino acids. CDR1 and CDR2 (germline): DFQATT, SNEGSKA (reference sequence). DNA of the CDR3: TGCAGTGCTAGAGATAGGAATAGGCGGGATACGCAGTATTTT. Encoded protein: CSARDRNRRDTQYF.

This clonotype was found many times. This chain links TRBV4-1 with TRBJ2-7, with 7 bases aligning to TRBD2. The CDR3 extends over 15 amino acids. Germline CDR1 reads MGHRA; CDR2 reads YSYEKL. Losses at the gene ends were 0 bases for V and 6 bases for J; bases not matched to a gene: 8. CDR3: CASSQEGAPGGEQYF. The CDR3 DNA sequence: TGCGCCAGCAGCCAAGAAGGGGCCCCGGGGGGCGAGCAGTACTTC.

The sample holds a few counts of this clonotype. V is TRBV28 and J is TRBJ2-5; 12 nucleotides match TRBD2. The CDR3 is made up of 16 amino acids. Per the germline V gene, CDR1 is MDHEN and CDR2 is SYDVKM. Trimming cost V 4 bases and J 5 bases; bases outside gene matches: 8. The CDR3 spells CASSWASGGAGETQYF. CDR3 coding DNA: TGTGCCAGCAGTTGGGCTAGCGGGGGGGCAGGGGAGACCCAGTACTTC.

J is TRBJ1-2 and V is TRBV30; D is unclear. Germline lookup yields CDR1 GTSNPN and CDR2 SVGIG (reference sequence). The CDR3 runs 12 residues. The ends were cut back, 2 bases at V and 6 bases at J, with 10 bases in the middle. The chain's CDR3 is CAWSPVRNGYTF. In DNA form, the CDR3 reads TGTGCCTGGAGTCCCGTCCGTAATGGCTACACCTTC.

This clonotype occurred many times. V usage is TRBV10-3 and J usage is TRBJ2-5; perhaps TRBD1 as D (7 bases). V shed 10 bases and J shed 3 bases, with 15 bases lying between them. CDR3 size: 13 residues. Looked up from germline, CDR1 is ENHRY and CDR2 is SYGVKD. CDR3: CATDPRGEETQYF. For the CDR3, the DNA is TGTGCCACGGACCCCAGGGGGGAAGAGACCCAGTACTTC.

Of note for this clonotype: A much bigger clone sits one base away, suggesting this may be a read error. This chain connects TRBV12-3 or TRBV12-4 to TRBJ2-4; TRBD2 matches 9 bases. Germline trimming cut 5 bases from V and 13 bases from J; bases unmatched to any gene: 18. The length of the CDR3 is 16 residues. CDR3 amino acids: CASSRRGSGGNNEQYF. CDR3 coding DNA: TGTGCCAGCAGTCGCCGGGGTAGCGGGGGTAACAATGAGCAGTACTTC.

The genes are TRBV19 and TRBJ2-3; 10 nucleotides align to TRBD1. The ends lost 3 bases at V and 3 bases at J; junction bases unmatched: 3. CDR1 LNHDA and CDR2 SQIVND come from the germline V gene (reference sequence). The CDR3 is made up of 15 amino acids. The CDR3 DNA sequence: TGTGCCAGTAGTATGGTGGGACAGGGGACAGATACGCAGTATTTT. This translates into CASSMVGQGTDTQYF.

This chain joins TRBV11-2 and TRBJ2-7; maybe TRBD2 (6 bases). Trimming stripped 7 bases from V and 2 bases from J, with 18 bases between. The CDR3 length is 15 residues. Germline V gene lookup returns CDR1 SGHAT and CDR2 FQNNGV. The CDR3 sequence: CASTGGAGRAYEQYF. CDR3 bases: TGTGCCAGCACTGGAGGGGCAGGGCGCGCCTACGAGCAGTACTTC.

This clonotype was seen more than once but under ten times. The rearrangement joins TRBV24-1 to TRBJ2-1; 13 bases fit TRBD2. CDR3 length: 15 amino acids. CDR1 and CDR2 from the germline V gene are KGHDR and SFDVKD. With V trimmed by 5 bases and J by 8 bases, 5 bases remained unmatched. As DNA, the CDR3 is TGTGCCACCAGTGCTGGGACTAGCGGGAACGATGAGCAGTTCTTC. As protein: CATSAGTSGNDEQFF.

The V call is TRBV30, the J call TRBJ2-7; 8 bases are shared with TRBD1. From germline, CDR1 is GTSNPN and CDR2 SVGIG (reference sequence). The CDR3 sequence is 17 residues long. Germline trimming cut 7 bases from V and 6 bases from J; bases unmatched to any gene: 23. In nucleotides, the CDR3 is TGTGCCTCTAGAGCTTCGGGGGTGACAGGGGCTCCCCGCGAGCAGTACTTC. Residues: CASRASGVTGAPREQYF.

The CDR3 DNA reads TGCAGCGTTGAAGTTACCGGGAAGAACACTGAAGCTTTCTTT. Its translation is CSVEVTGKNTEAFF. The V and J genes are TRBV29-1 and TRBJ1-1, with unresolved D. The V end was cut by 1 base, the J end by 1 base, with 10 bases between. The CDR3 runs to 14 residues. Germline CDR1 is SQVTM and CDR2 is ANQGSEA.

This chain links TRBV7-2 with TRBJ2-5; D is perhaps TRBD1 or TRBD2 (5 bases each). The CDR3 is made up of 14 amino acids. The V end lost 5 bases, the J end lost 7 bases, and 17 bases lay between the germline ends. Germline V gene sequence: CDR1 SGHTA, CDR2 FQGNSA. CDR3 sequence (DNA): TGTGCCAGCAGCCTCGGGGACCCCCGGGGGACCCAGTACTTC. Translating gives CASSLGDPRGTQYF. The variable domain in full, completed from reference TRBV7-2 and TRBJ2-5, reads GAGVSQSPSNKVTEKGKDVELRCDPISGHTALYWYRQSLGQGLEFLIYFQGNSAPDKSGLPSDRFSAERTGGSVSTLTIQRTQQEDSAVYLCASSLGDPRGTQYFGPGTRLLVL.

The chain links TRBV3-1 to TRBJ2-1; no reliable D call. The J call may be wrong; the DNA end is better matched by TRBJ2-7. The germline V gene has CDR1 LGHDT and CDR2 YNNKEL (reference sequence). This CDR3 comprises 15 residues. The CDR3 sequence is CASSQDTSSYNEQYF. The CDR3 region has the DNA TGTGCCAGCAGCCAAGATACGAGCTCCTACAATGAGCAGTACTTC.

This clonotype was counted a few times. This sequence joins TRBV5-1 and TRBJ1-2; no clear D. From germline, CDR1 is SGHRS and CDR2 YFSETQ. V gave up 4 bases and J gave up 3 bases, with 10 bases separating them. The CDR3 covers 13 residues. In DNA, the CDR3 is TGCGCCAGCAGCCCGGACGTTGACTATGGCTACACCTTC. Protein sequence: CASSPDVDYGYTF.

The V call is TRBV6-5, the J call TRBJ2-5; TRBD2 aligns across 7 bases. CDR3 length equals 12 residues. Germline V gene lookup returns CDR1 MNHEY and CDR2 SVGAGI. Unmatched junction bases numbered 5, after V lost 6 bases and J lost 7 bases. CDR3 sequence: CASSTGGVTQYF. CDR3 coding DNA: TGTGCCAGCAGCACGGGGGGAGTGACCCAGTACTTC.